This T cell receptor beta chain was observed in a study of shared clonotypes between healthy human individuals. Details on this clone: As yet, its antigen is unknown.

Findings of the study overall: The low donor count limited represented genetic and exposure-history diversity. Researchers sampled blood only, noting tissue repertoires likely differ. Shared across a few donors were around 5% of the naive CD4 clonotypes. What rarefaction showed was incomplete sorted-subset sequencing despite large depth.

The method was immunoSEQ multiplex PCR; TCRdb's version includes in-frame clones alone and lacks a portion of them. The data hold more than 550,000 clones, with about 92% observed a single time. This CDR3 is 15 amino acids long. V lost 4 bases and J 0 bases, leaving 11 bases between the germline ends. Per germline, CDR1 PRHDT and CDR2 FYEKMQ (reference sequence). Sequenced: memory CD8+ T cells from PBMCs. Subset noted: CD45RO+ cells pooled with CCR7-negative TemRA cells. This sequence originates from a young man in good health. Some clones in this sample may be carry-over from other donors' samples. The rearrangement joins TRBV13 to TRBJ2-3, with D maybe TRBD1 (6 bases). CDR3 amino acids: CASSSAGVSTDTQYF. The CDR3 DNA is TGTGCCAGCAGCTCGGCAGGGGTAAGCACAGATACGCAGTATTTT.